This TCR beta chain stems from a study of shared clonotypes between healthy human individuals. Study conclusions and caveats: Clonotype sharing among donors was expected to depend on sequencing depth. Across subsets, estimated richness was generally greater for naive than for memory populations.

The CDR3 has 14 residues. In germline, CDR1 is SSHAT, CDR2 FNYEAQ (reference sequence). Per sorted-subset replicate PCR, input was approximately 0.2 ug DNA, representing roughly 30,000 T cell genomes. Some clones are missing from TCRdb's copy, which holds only in-frame ones; the method was immunoSEQ multiplex PCR. This table holds roughly 2.5 million clones, approximately 90% found once. For this clone: The antigen remains unidentified. The junction departs from germline at one end; a sequencing error may be responsible.

Source material: naive CD4+ T cells sorted from blood. Regarding subset: CD45RA+ positively selected. This sequence joins TRBV7-7 and TRBJ2-4; maybe TRBD1 (5 bases). The receptor was isolated from a man aged 18 to 29 in good health. The CDR3 sequence is CASSLGVSENIQYF. The CDR3 DNA is TGTGCTAGCAGCTTAGGGGTTTCTGAAAACATTCAGTACTTC.